This T cell receptor (beta chain) is drawn from a study of cytomegalovirus exposure and HLA in healthy donors. The CDR3 extends over 17 amino acids. Trimming cost V 1 base and J 4 bases; bases outside gene matches: 10. Germline V gives CDR1 SEHNR, CDR2 FQNEAQ (reference sequence). Vbeta (60) and Jbeta (13) primers were used in the PCR. Libraries were prepared by immunoSEQ multiplex PCR; TCRdb keeps only in-frame clonotypes and omits some of them. The table shows roughly 120,000 clones, with over 60% occurring only once. The source material was PBMCs. The genes are TRBV7-9 and TRBJ2-3; 8 bases fit TRBD2. The source is a man aged 45-65 years in good health and CMV-seronegative. The CDR3 coding sequence is TGTGCCAGCAGCTTAGTCGTTAGCGGGGATGGGTCAGATACGCAGTATTTT. The encoded protein is CASSLVVSGDGSDTQYF. The full variable domain, its missing parts supplied by reference TRBV7-9 and TRBJ2-3, is DTGVSQNPRHKITKRGQNVTFRCDPISEHNRLYWYRQTLGQGPEFLTYFQNEAQLEKSRLLSDRFSAERPKGSFSTLEIQRTEQGDSAMYLCASSLVVSGDGSDTQYFGPGTRLTVL.